A selection of T cell receptor beta chains follows, all from one sample in a study of blood T cell repertoires in COVID-19. This table comes from immunoSEQ multiplex PCR, and its TCRdb copy is limited to in-frame clones, with some not included. The sample holds tens of thousands of clones; about 94% are singletons and the top ten take 4.1%. Sample: peripheral blood. The origin of the receptors is a human donor with active COVID-19. The donor label of this sample is uncertain. Each CDR3 is given with its conserved first and last residue. D genes are given only for firm matches. Rows give clone size only sometimes, using once, few, many, or a class for an expanded clone.

clone_size,d_call,j_call,v_call,cdr3_aa,cdr3_nt
.,.,TRBJ2-1,TRBV21-1,CASRISGGYNEQFF,TGTGCCAGCAGAATATCGGGGGGGTACAATGAGCAGTTCTTC
.,TRBD1,TRBJ1-4,TRBV28,CASSLNRGGGYEKLFF,TGTGCCAGCAGTTTAAACAGGGGAGGCGGGTATGAAAAACTGTTTTTT
.,.,TRBJ2-5,TRBV5-1,CASSLSRGSQETQYF,TGCGCCAGCAGTCTCTCGAGGGGGTCTCAAGAGACCCAGTACTTC
.,.,TRBJ1-5,TRBV7-2,CASSLVRGASGNQPQHF,TGTGCCAGCAGCTTGGTACGGGGGGCAAGCGGCAATCAGCCCCAGCATTTT
.,TRBD2,TRBJ2-5,TRBV27,CASSPGTSGGETQYF,TGTGCCAGCAGCCCCGGGACTAGTGGGGGCGAGACCCAGTACTTC
.,TRBD2,TRBJ2-5,TRBV5-6,CASSFLAEPQETQYF,TGTGCCAGCAGCTTCCTAGCGGAACCTCAAGAGACCCAGTACTTC
.,.,TRBJ1-1,TRBV10-2,CASTVIGSLGENTEAFF,TGCGCCAGCACGGTCATCGGTAGCCTCGGGGAGAACACTGAAGCTTTCTTT
.,.,TRBJ2-3,TRBV19,CASSIVLVDADTQYF,TGTGCCAGTAGTATTGTCCTAGTGGATGCAGATACGCAGTATTTT
.,TRBD2,TRBJ2-2,TRBV3-1/TRBV3-2,CASSDRGGPAGELFF,TGTGCCAGCAGCGACCGGGGGGGGCCGGCCGGGGAGCTGTTTTTT
.,.,TRBJ1-1,TRBV5-1,CASSQRTGNTEAFF,TGCGCCAGCAGCCAACGTACAGGGAACACTGAAGCTTTCTTT
.,.,TRBJ1-1,TRBV29-1,CSVDSQGRTEAFF,TGCAGCGTCGATAGTCAGGGGAGAACTGAAGCTTTCTTT
.,TRBD1,TRBJ1-2,TRBV5-5,CASSFPDRPIFGYTF,TGTGCCAGCAGCTTCCCGGACAGGCCAATATTTGGCTACACCTTC
.,TRBD1,TRBJ1-4,TRBV4-1,CASSQPGQLNEKLFF,TGCGCCAGCAGCCAACCGGGACAGCTTAATGAAAAACTGTTTTTT
.,TRBD2,TRBJ2-2,TRBV27,CASSPFSPTSPQTGELFF,TGTGCCAGTTCTCCCTTTTCCCCGACTAGCCCACAAACCGGGGAGCTGTTTTTT
.,.,TRBJ1-1,TRBV5-5,CASSFGGLNTEAFF,TGTGCCAGCAGCTTCGGGGGGTTGAACACTGAAGCTTTCTTT
.,TRBD1,TRBJ1-5,TRBV7-2,CASSPQGAGNQPQHF,TGTGCCAGCAGCCCACAGGGGGCGGGCAATCAGCCCCAGCATTTT
.,.,TRBJ1-4,TRBV9,CASSVGGPNEKLFF,TGTGCCAGCAGCGTAGGGGGCCCTAATGAAAAACTGTTTTTT
.,TRBD2,TRBJ2-1,TRBV6-5,CASGQSGGTYNEQFF,TGTGCCAGCGGTCAGAGCGGGGGGACCTACAATGAGCAGTTCTTC
.,TRBD2,TRBJ2-4,TRBV7-2,CASSPPGSGRTEYF,TGTGCCAGCAGTCCCCCGGGGAGCGGGAGAACAGAGTACTTC
.,TRBD2,TRBJ2-7,TRBV6-5,CASRIAGGLDEQYF,TGTGCCAGCAGGATAGCGGGGGGGCTCGACGAGCAGTACTTC
once,.,TRBJ2-5,TRBV19,CASTKDITGTQYF,TGTGCCAGTACCAAGGACATAACCGGGACCCAGTACTTC
.,TRBD2,TRBJ2-3,TRBV10-3,CAISEQAGGRTDTQYF,TGTGCCATCAGTGAGCAAGCGGGAGGACGCACAGATACGCAGTATTTT
.,TRBD2,TRBJ2-1,TRBV27,CASRQRASGSINEQFF,TGTGCCAGCAGACAAAGGGCTAGCGGGAGTATAAATGAGCAGTTCTTC
.,.,TRBJ1-3,TRBV5-1,CASSFTGEAGNTIYF,TGCGCCAGCAGCTTTACGGGAGAGGCTGGAAACACCATATATTTT
.,TRBD2,TRBJ2-3,TRBV4-1,CASSQVTAGGPTDTQYF,TGCGCCAGCAGCCAAGTTACAGCGGGGGGCCCAACAGATACGCAGTATTTT
.,.,TRBJ2-3,TRBV4-1,CASSPFVASSTDTQYF,TGCGCCAGCAGCCCCTTCGTGGCCTCTAGCACAGATACGCAGTATTTT
.,.,TRBJ2-7,TRBV11-2,CASSLTGTAYEQYF,TGTGCCAGCAGCTTAACAGGGACGGCCTACGAGCAGTACTTC
.,.,TRBJ1-2,TRBV19,CASSRAGADGNYGYTF,TGTGCCAGTAGTCGGGCAGGGGCCGATGGGAACTATGGCTACACCTTC
.,.,TRBJ2-5,TRBV19,CASSVYSGQETQYF,TGTGCCAGTAGTGTTTATAGCGGCCAAGAGACCCAGTACTTC
.,TRBD2,TRBJ2-7,TRBV5-6,CASSHLAGRSSYEQYF,TGTGCCAGCAGTCACCTAGCGGGGAGGAGCTCCTACGAGCAGTACTTC
once,TRBD1,TRBJ2-7,TRBV6-4,CASRTDTGATEQYF,TGTGCCAGCAGGACCGATACAGGGGCTACCGAGCAGTACTTC
.,.,TRBJ1-5,TRBV7-2,CASSSGIRQPQHF,TGTGCCAGCAGCTCGGGGATCAGGCAGCCCCAGCATTTT
.,TRBD2,TRBJ2-2,TRBV6-6,CASNLPRGGLSGELFF,TGTGCCAGCAACCTACCTCGGGGGGGCTTATCCGGGGAGCTGTTTTTT
.,TRBD1,TRBJ2-3,TRBV5-1,CASRRGQALSTDTQYF,TGCGCCAGCAGGAGAGGACAGGCCCTTAGCACAGATACGCAGTATTTT
.,TRBD1,TRBJ2-7,TRBV28,CASIPGTVSYEQYF,TGTGCCAGCATTCCCGGGACAGTCTCCTACGAGCAGTACTTC
.,.,TRBJ2-1,TRBV11-2,CASSFSETIPYNEQFF,TGTGCCAGCAGCTTTTCTGAGACTATACCTTACAATGAGCAGTTCTTC
.,.,TRBJ1-2,TRBV7-2,CASNTGHYNGYTF,TGTGCCAGCAACACGGGACACTACAATGGCTACACCTTC
.,.,TRBJ1-2,TRBV7-9,CASSLLSRAGAYGYTF,TGTGCCAGCAGCTTACTTTCCCGCGCAGGGGCCTATGGCTACACCTTC
.,.,TRBJ2-1,TRBV6-5,CASRDGSQLMNEQFF,TGTGCCAGCAGAGACGGGTCCCAGCTTATGAATGAGCAGTTCTTC
.,TRBD2,TRBJ2-5,TRBV29-1,CSVEGLAGQETQYF,TGCAGCGTTGAGGGACTAGCGGGGCAAGAGACCCAGTACTTC
.,TRBD2,TRBJ2-7,TRBV5-1,CASSFVWTSGAGDEQYF,TGCGCCAGCAGCTTTGTGTGGACTAGCGGGGCCGGGGACGAGCAGTACTTC
.,TRBD1,TRBJ2-1,TRBV5-1,CASSSGQGKDNEQFF,TGCGCCAGCAGCTCCGGACAGGGAAAAGACAATGAGCAGTTCTTC
.,TRBD1,TRBJ2-1,TRBV6-4,CASTQGGTHRLYYNEQFF,TGTGCCAGCACCCAAGGGGGCACCCACCGCCTTTATTACAATGAGCAGTTCTTC
.,.,TRBJ2-3,TRBV5-1,CASSPGHSTVTDTQYF,TGCGCCAGCAGCCCGGGACACAGCACCGTCACAGATACGCAGTATTTT
.,.,TRBJ2-7,TRBV5-1,CASSGLTSSYEQYF,TGCGCCAGCAGCGGGCTAACTAGCTCCTACGAGCAGTACTTC
.,.,TRBJ2-2,TRBV3-1/TRBV3-2,CASSQLMPSDGKNTGELFF,TGTGCCAGCAGCCAACTCATGCCGTCGGACGGGAAAAACACCGGGGAGCTGTTTTTT
.,TRBD2,TRBJ2-3,TRBV29-1,CSVDPSQRGDQLSTDTQYF,TGCAGCGTTGACCCCAGCCAGCGGGGGGATCAACTTAGCACAGATACGCAGTATTTT
.,TRBD1,TRBJ2-5,TRBV5-6,CASSYDRAGETQYF,TGTGCCAGCAGCTACGACAGGGCTGGGGAGACCCAGTACTTC
.,TRBD1,TRBJ1-1,TRBV6-1,CASSEANRGIRAEAFF,TGTGCCAGCAGTGAGGCCAACAGGGGTATTCGGGCTGAAGCTTTCTTT
.,TRBD1,TRBJ1-5,TRBV28,CASSVTGSNQPQHF,TGTGCCAGCAGTGTGACAGGGAGCAATCAGCCCCAGCATTTT
.,TRBD2,TRBJ2-7,TRBV5-4,CASSSGLAGVYEQYF,TGTGCCAGCAGCTCGGGACTAGCGGGGGTCTACGAGCAGTACTTC
.,TRBD1,TRBJ1-2,TRBV2,CASRPTGTGLYGYTF,TGTGCCAGCAGACCCACCGGGACAGGGCTTTATGGCTACACCTTC
once,.,TRBJ2-5,TRBV5-4,CASSERGGVLETQYF,TGTGCCAGCAGCGAAAGGGGGGGGGTCTTGGAGACCCAGTACTTC
.,.,TRBJ2-1,TRBV7-2,CASSSARGGEQFF,TGTGCCAGCAGCTCCGCCCGGGGAGGCGAGCAGTTCTTC
.,.,TRBJ1-2,TRBV10-3,CAISDGSSYGYTF,TGTGCCATCAGTGACGGTAGCTCGTATGGCTACACCTTC
once,TRBD1,TRBJ2-7,TRBV7-2,CASSLGGTGYEQYF,TGTGCCAGCAGCTTAGGGGGGACAGGCTACGAGCAGTACTTC
.,.,TRBJ2-3,TRBV18,CASSPAGRGTDTQYF,TGTGCCAGCTCACCGGCCGGGAGAGGCACAGATACGCAGTATTTT
.,.,TRBJ1-3,TRBV24-1,CATHRDPGNTIYF,TGTGCCACCCACAGGGATCCTGGAAACACCATATATTTT
once,TRBD1,TRBJ1-2,TRBV2,CASSAGRGQVGYTF,TGTGCCAGCAGCGCCGGGAGGGGGCAGGTTGGCTACACCTTC
.,TRBD1,TRBJ2-3,TRBV10-3,CAISELADRVFTDTQYF,TGTGCCATCAGTGAATTGGCGGACAGGGTATTCACAGATACGCAGTATTTT